The sequence of this T cell receptor beta chain was determined in a study of CD8+CD57+ T cells in acquired aplastic anemia (dated by TCRdb to 2016 to 2019). Regarding the complete study: DNA extracted from sorted CD4+ and CD8+ cells had a mean of roughly 3.3 ug, with a range of roughly 0.17 to 30 ug. Mean read counts for healthy donor samples were some 10 million for CD4+ cells and 11.0 million for CD8+ cells.

The study at large found these results: Roughly 30 CD8+ CDR3 sequences were found to be shared between patients and controls, but these sequences appeared to be highly expressed in patients and within the immunodominant clones of the patients. No significant difference in CD8+ Simpson's diversity was found between patients and healthy controls (P=0.060).

The table lists this clonotype with a few counts. Its recognized antigen is unknown. Base qualities are not recorded, but no much larger clone differs from it by a single base. CDR3 length: 14 amino acids, cysteine to phenylalanine. The DNA shown is the 42-base CDR3, in frame from base 1. Ends trimmed: V by 10 bases, J by 7 bases; bases unmatched to a gene: 9. Via the germline V gene, CDR1 is ENHRY and CDR2 SYGVKD. In this study, sorted CD4+ and CD8+ T cells from the blood of healthy subjects and of severe aplastic anemia patients had their TCR repertoires deep-sequenced. Ficoll-Paque density gradient centrifugation was used to isolate peripheral blood mononuclear cells. Before DNA extraction, CD4+ and CD8+ T cells were sorted by FACS or by magnetic beads. Genomic DNA was used as template for profiling of TCR beta VDJ combinations and CDR3 sequences. An Illumina HiSeq 2000 was used for TCR repertoire sequencing. The authors' analysis ran thus. TRBV/TRBJ rearrangement plots, CDR3 size and DJ length profiles, and Simpson's diversity index were used to evaluate the repertoires. The most abundant DNA sequence in the deep sequencing data was defined as the immunodominant clone. CDR3 amino acid sequences were screened for sharing across subjects and were compared with published repertoires and the VDJdb database. The raw public reads went through TCRdb reprocessing: fastp at Q25, MiXCR clone calling, in-frame beta chains kept. CDR3 protein duplicates are merged, each entry listing the most common genes and DNA. The V and J calls were determined by TCRdb, not by the authors. The sample table contains over 200,000 distinct CDR3 sequences; only one count was recorded for 61% of them. The ten largest clonotypes hold about 31% of the sample.

The clonotype originates from a human donor in good health. The sequenced sample consisted of sorted CD4+, CD8+, or CD8+CD57+ T cells (not recorded which) from PBMCs. The rearranged chain carries TRBV10-3 and TRBJ1-6; 8 central nucleotides agree with TRBD1. The nucleotides are TGTGCCACGGGATTGGACAGGGCCAATTCACCCCTCCACTTT. Its protein reads: CATGLDRANSPLHF.